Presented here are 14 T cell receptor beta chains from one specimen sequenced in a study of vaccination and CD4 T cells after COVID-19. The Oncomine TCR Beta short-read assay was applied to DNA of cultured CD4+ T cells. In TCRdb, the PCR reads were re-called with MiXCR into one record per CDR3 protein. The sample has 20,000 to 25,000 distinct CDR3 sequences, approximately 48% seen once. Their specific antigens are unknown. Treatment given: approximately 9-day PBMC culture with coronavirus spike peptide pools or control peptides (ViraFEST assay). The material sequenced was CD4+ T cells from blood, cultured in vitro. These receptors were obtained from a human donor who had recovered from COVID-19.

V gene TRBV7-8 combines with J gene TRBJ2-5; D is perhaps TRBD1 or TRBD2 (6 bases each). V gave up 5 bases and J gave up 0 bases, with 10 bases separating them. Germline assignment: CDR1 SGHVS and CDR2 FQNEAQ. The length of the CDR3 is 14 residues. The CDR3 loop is CASSPGEDQETQYF. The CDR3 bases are TGTGCCAGCAGCCCAGGGGAGGACCAAGAGACCCAGTACTTC.

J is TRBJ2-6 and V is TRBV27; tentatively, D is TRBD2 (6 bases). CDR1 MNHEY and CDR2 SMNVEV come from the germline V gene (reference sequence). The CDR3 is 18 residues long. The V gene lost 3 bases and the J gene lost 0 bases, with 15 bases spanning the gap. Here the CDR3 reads CASSLVSGPSSGANVLTF. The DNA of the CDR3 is TGTGCCAGCAGTTTGGTTAGCGGACCCTCCTCTGGGGCCAACGTCCTGACTTTC.

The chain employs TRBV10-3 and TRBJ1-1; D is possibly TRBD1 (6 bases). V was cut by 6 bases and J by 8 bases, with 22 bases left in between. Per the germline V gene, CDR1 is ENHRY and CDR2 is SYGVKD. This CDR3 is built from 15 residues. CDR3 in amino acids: CAIRDNLQGPGEAFF. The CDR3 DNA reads TGTGCCATCAGGGACAATTTACAGGGCCCTGGGGAAGCTTTCTTT.

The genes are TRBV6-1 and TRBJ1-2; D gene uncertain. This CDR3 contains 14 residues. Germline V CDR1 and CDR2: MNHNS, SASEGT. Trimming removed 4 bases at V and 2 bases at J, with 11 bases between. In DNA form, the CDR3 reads TGTGCCAGCAGTGTAATAGCGGGAAACTATGGCTACACCTTC. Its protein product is CASSVIAGNYGYTF.

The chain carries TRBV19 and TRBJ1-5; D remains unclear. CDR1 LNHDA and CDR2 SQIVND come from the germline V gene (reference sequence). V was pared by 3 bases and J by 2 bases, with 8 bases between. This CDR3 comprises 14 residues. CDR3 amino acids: CASSISLGNQPQHF. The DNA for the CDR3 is TGTGCCAGTAGTATTAGCCTCGGCAATCAGCCCCAGCATTTT.

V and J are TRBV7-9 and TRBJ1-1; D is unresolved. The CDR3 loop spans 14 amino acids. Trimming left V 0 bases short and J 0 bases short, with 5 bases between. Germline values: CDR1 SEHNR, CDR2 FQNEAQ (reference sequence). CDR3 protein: CASSLALVNTEAFF. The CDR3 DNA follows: TGTGCCAGCAGCTTAGCACTCGTGAACACTGAAGCTTTCTTT.

As DNA, the CDR3 is TGCAGCGTTGAGTCGGGGGCGGCTGGGGCCAACGTCCTGACTTTC. It specifies CSVESGAAGANVLTF. The chain employs TRBV29-1 and TRBJ2-6; tentatively, D is TRBD1 or TRBD2 (6 bases each). The CDR3 is 15 residues long. Germline V lookup: CDR1 SQVTM, CDR2 ANQGSEA. The germline V and J ends were trimmed by 3 bases and 2 bases, with 11 bases remaining between them.

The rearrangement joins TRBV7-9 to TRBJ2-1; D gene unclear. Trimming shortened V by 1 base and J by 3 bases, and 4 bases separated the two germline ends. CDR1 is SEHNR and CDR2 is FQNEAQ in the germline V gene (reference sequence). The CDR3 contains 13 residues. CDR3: CASSLGSYNEQFF. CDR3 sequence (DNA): TGTGCCAGCAGCTTAGGCAGCTACAATGAGCAGTTCTTC.

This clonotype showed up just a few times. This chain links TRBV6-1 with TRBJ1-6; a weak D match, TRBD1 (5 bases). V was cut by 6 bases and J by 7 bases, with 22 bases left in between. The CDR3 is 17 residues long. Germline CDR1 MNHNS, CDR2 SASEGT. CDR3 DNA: TGTGCCAGCAGCGGAACGCGATTGGGGACGGCAAATTCACCCCTCCACTTT. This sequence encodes CASSGTRLGTANSPLHF.

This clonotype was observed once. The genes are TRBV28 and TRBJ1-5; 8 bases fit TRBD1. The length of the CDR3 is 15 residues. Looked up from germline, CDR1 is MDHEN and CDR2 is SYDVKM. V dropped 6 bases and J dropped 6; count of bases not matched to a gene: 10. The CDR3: CASRTQGAGFQPQHF. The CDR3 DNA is TGTGCCAGCAGAACCCAGGGGGCTGGATTTCAGCCCCAGCATTTT.

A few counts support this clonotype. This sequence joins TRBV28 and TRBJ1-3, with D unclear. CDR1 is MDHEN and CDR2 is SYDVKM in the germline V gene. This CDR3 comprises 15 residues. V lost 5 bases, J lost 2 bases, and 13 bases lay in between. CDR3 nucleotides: TGTGCCAGCAGTCCACCCTACGATCCTGGAAACACCATATATTTT. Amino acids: CASSPPYDPGNTIYF. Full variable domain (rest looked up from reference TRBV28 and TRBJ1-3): DVKVTQSSRYLVKRTGEKVFLECVQDMDHENMFWYRQDPGLGLRLIYFSYDVKMKEKGDIPEGYSVSREKKERFSLILESASTNQTSMYLCASSPPYDPGNTIYFGEGSWLTVV.

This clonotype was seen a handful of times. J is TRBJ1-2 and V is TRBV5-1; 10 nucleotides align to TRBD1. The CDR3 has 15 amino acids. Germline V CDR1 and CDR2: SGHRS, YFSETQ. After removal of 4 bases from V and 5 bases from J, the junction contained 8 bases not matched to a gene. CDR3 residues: CASSRYGTGDYGYTF. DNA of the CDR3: TGCGCCAGCAGCAGATACGGGACAGGGGATTATGGCTACACCTTC. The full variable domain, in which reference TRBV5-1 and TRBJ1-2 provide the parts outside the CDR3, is KAGVTQTPRYLIKTRGQQVTLSCSPISGHRSVSWYQQTPGQGLQFLFEYFSETQRNKGNFPGRFSGRQFSNSRSEMNVSTLELGDSALYLCASSRYGTGDYGYTFGSGTRLTVV.

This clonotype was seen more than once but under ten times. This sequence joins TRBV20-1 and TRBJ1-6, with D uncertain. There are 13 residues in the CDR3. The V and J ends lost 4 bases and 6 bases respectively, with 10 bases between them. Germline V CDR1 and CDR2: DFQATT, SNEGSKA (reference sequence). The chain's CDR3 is CSATGMSNSPLHF. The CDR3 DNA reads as TGCAGTGCTACTGGGATGAGTAATTCACCCCTCCACTTT.

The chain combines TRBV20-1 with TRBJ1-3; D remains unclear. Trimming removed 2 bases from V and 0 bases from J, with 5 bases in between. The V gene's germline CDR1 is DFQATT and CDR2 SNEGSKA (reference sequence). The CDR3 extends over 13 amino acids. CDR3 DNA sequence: TGCAGTGCTAGAATGGTCTCTGGAAACACCATATATTTT. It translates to CSARMVSGNTIYF.